These 32 T cell receptor beta chains came from one sample sequenced in a study of cytomegalovirus exposure and HLA in healthy donors. The PCR was carried out with 60 Vbeta primers and 13 Jbeta primers. The repertoire was sequenced with immunoSEQ multiplex PCR; TCRdb's copy has only in-frame clones and lacks some. The table records 140,000 to 150,000 clones, 60% to 80% of them present only once. The sample comprised PBMCs. The receptor set was obtained from a woman aged 40 to 50 in good health and CMV-seropositive.

The chain has TRBV9 and TRBJ2-1; no clear D gene. Trimming stripped 4 bases from V and 8 bases from J, with 22 bases between. This CDR3 has 16 amino acids. CDR1 is SGDLS, CDR2 YYNGEE, per germline. CDR3 protein: CASSPPDWSLQYEQFF. CDR3 sequence (DNA): TGTGCCAGCAGCCCCCCCGACTGGTCCCTACAATATGAGCAGTTCTTC.

This clone has a handful of counts. This sequence joins TRBV15 and TRBJ2-1, with 13 positions matching TRBD2. V was pared by 0 bases and J by 6 bases, with 5 bases of the junction left unmatched. The CDR3 loop spans 17 amino acids. Germline-derived CDR1 and CDR2 are LNHNV and YYDKDF (reference sequence). CDR3 nucleotides: TGTGCCACCAGCAGAGACCTACTAGCGGGGGGGGGCAATGAGCAGTTCTTC. Translated: CATSRDLLAGGGNEQFF.

The chain has TRBV11-1 and TRBJ2-5, with D possibly being TRBD1 (5 bases). Germline CDR1 is SGHAT and CDR2 is FQDESV (reference sequence). V gave up 2 bases and J gave up 4 bases, with 8 bases separating them. The CDR3 extends over 13 amino acids. This CDR3 is CASSLQGLETQYF. Here the CDR3 DNA reads TGTGCCAGCAGCTTACAGGGTTTAGAGACCCAGTACTTC.

This rearrangement joins TRBV2 to TRBJ1-5; 10 positions agree with TRBD1. The trim removed 2 bases at V and 4 bases at J, leaving 17 bases unmatched. Germline assignment: CDR1 SNHLY and CDR2 FYNNEI. This CDR3 has 20 amino acids. The CDR3 DNA follows: TGTGCCAGCAGTGAAATTGTTGGGACAGGGGCCGGGGTTGGAAATCAGCCCCAGCATTTT. This translates into CASSEIVGTGAGVGNQPQHF.

J is TRBJ2-2 and V is TRBV2; 8 nucleotides match TRBD1. The CDR3 covers 14 residues. Per the germline V gene, CDR1 is SNHLY and CDR2 is FYNNEI. The ends lost 7 bases at V and 4 bases at J; junction bases unmatched: 5. The CDR3 region is CASTWDRLTGELFF. The CDR3 DNA reads as TGTGCCAGCACTTGGGACAGGCTCACCGGGGAGCTGTTTTTT.

The chain links TRBV7-9 to TRBJ1-1, with 7 bases matching TRBD1. Germline V lookup: CDR1 SEHNR, CDR2 FQNEAQ (reference sequence). This CDR3 contains 14 residues. Trimming removed 5 bases from V and 5 bases from J; junction bases left unmatched: 8. The CDR3 region is CASSQGGFGTEAFF. CDR3 nucleotides: TGTGCCAGCAGCCAAGGGGGCTTTGGTACTGAAGCTTTCTTT.

The CDR3 is CASSKGRQGTGPEAFF. CDR3 bases: TGTGCCAGCAGTAAAGGACGACAGGGAACCGGCCCTGAAGCTTTCTTT. The V call is TRBV6-1, the J call TRBJ1-1; 7 bases match TRBD1. V was pared by 5 bases and J by 6 bases, with 15 bases of the junction left unmatched. Germline V gene data show CDR1 as MNHNS and CDR2 as SASEGT. The CDR3 has 16 residues.

As DNA, the CDR3 is TGTGCCAGCAGCCGAGGGACAGGCGGTAATCAGCCCCAGCATTTT. Protein product: CASSRGTGGNQPQHF. V usage is TRBV7-9 and J usage is TRBJ1-5, with 8 positions matching TRBD1. Germline CDR1 and CDR2: SEHNR and FQNEAQ (reference sequence). There are 15 residues in the CDR3. V was pared by 5 bases and J by 4 bases, with 7 bases of the junction left unmatched.

This chain links TRBV29-1 with TRBJ1-1, with TRBD1 as a possible D gene (5 bases). CDR1 is SQVTM, CDR2 ANQGSEA, per germline. The CDR3 consists of 11 residues. Trimming removed 4 bases from V and 4 bases from J, with 7 bases in between. CDR3 amino acids: CSVVGATEAFF. CDR3 in DNA: TGCAGCGTTGTAGGGGCCACTGAAGCTTTCTTT. Full variable domain (missing parts from reference TRBV29-1 and TRBJ1-1): SAVISQKPSRDICQRGTSLTIQCQVDSQVTMMFWYRQQPGQSLTLIATANQGSEATYESGFVIDKFPISRPNLTFSTLTVSNMSPEDSSIYLCSVVGATEAFFGQGTRLTVV.

This sequence joins TRBV27 and TRBJ2-1; TRBD2 aligns across 8 bases. Germline lookup yields CDR1 MNHEY and CDR2 SMNVEV (reference sequence). The CDR3 length is 15 residues. Trimming at V came to 5 bases and at J to 4 bases, leaving 7 bases not matched to a gene. CDR3 residues: CASSPGLAQYNEQFF. DNA for the CDR3: TGTGCCAGCAGTCCCGGACTAGCACAGTACAATGAGCAGTTCTTC.

The chain recombines TRBV5-1 with TRBJ2-7; 7 bases are shared with TRBD1. Trimming cost V 7 bases and J 3 bases; bases outside gene matches: 10. The CDR3 is made up of 14 amino acids. Per the germline V gene, CDR1 is SGHRS and CDR2 is YFSETQ. The CDR3 reads CASRPGQPDYEQYF. The DNA of the CDR3 is TGCGCCAGCCGACCGGGACAGCCGGACTACGAGCAGTACTTC. The entire variable domain, with the rest obtained from reference TRBV5-1 and TRBJ2-7, is as follows: KAGVTQTPRYLIKTRGQQVTLSCSPISGHRSVSWYQQTPGQGLQFLFEYFSETQRNKGNFPGRFSGRQFSNSRSEMNVSTLELGDSALYLCASRPGQPDYEQYFGPGTRLTVT.

As DNA, the CDR3 is TGCGCCAGCAGCGCGGACTATGGCGGGGGGCGGAACACCGGGGAGCTGTTTTTT. It translates to CASSADYGGGRNTGELFF. This chain joins TRBV5-1 and TRBJ2-2, with 8 positions matching TRBD2. J gave up 1 base and V 4 bases, and 12 bases lay outside the gene matches. The CDR3 consists of 18 residues. Germline values: CDR1 SGHRS, CDR2 YFSETQ.

Only one count was recorded for this clone. The gene calls are TRBV7-6 and TRBJ2-7; TRBD1 aligns across 11 bases. The CDR3 spans 14 residues. The germline V gene has CDR1 SGHVS and CDR2 FNYEAQ. Germline trimming cut 5 bases from V and 2 bases from J; bases unmatched to any gene: 2. The CDR3 loop is CASSAGQGAYEQYF. The CDR3 nucleotides are TGTGCCAGCAGCGCGGGACAGGGGGCCTACGAGCAGTACTTC. Full variable domain (rest looked up from reference TRBV7-6 and TRBJ2-7): GAGVSQSPRYKVTKRGQDVALRCDPISGHVSLYWYRQALGQGPEFLTYFNYEAQQDKSGLPNDRFSAERPEGSISTLTIQRTEQRDSAMYRCASSAGQGAYEQYFGPGTRLTVT.

This rearrangement joins TRBV19 to TRBJ2-1, with 12 positions matching TRBD1. There are 17 residues in the CDR3. Germline V CDR1 and CDR2: LNHDA, SQIVND (reference sequence). V lost 1 base to trimming and J lost 4 bases; unmatched junction nucleotides: 5. CDR3 sequence (DNA): TGTGCCAGTAGTATAGGGGGGGGACAGGGGGCTTACAATGAGCAGTTCTTC. Protein product: CASSIGGGQGAYNEQFF.

This sequence joins TRBV6-1 and TRBJ1-6; D might be TRBD1 (5 bases). The CDR3 is made up of 11 amino acids. CDR1 is MNHNS and CDR2 is SASEGT in the germline V gene. Trimming removed 11 bases at V and 7 bases at J, with 9 bases between. The CDR3 protein is CAGGGNSPLHF. Here the CDR3 DNA reads TGTGCCGGGGGAGGGAATTCACCCCTCCACTTT.

The CDR3 coding sequence is TGTGCCAGCAGGGGAGAGCGGGATAAAAGGGGGACCCAGTACTTC. This sequence encodes CASRGERDKRGTQYF. This sequence joins TRBV2 and TRBJ2-5; TRBD2 aligns across 7 bases. CDR1 and CDR2 from the germline V gene are SNHLY and FYNNEI. V lost 6 bases to trimming and J lost 7 bases; unmatched junction nucleotides: 14. The CDR3 covers 15 residues.

The V and J genes are TRBV9 and TRBJ2-5, with 11 bases fitting TRBD2. This CDR3 spans 16 amino acids. V shed 3 bases and J 4 bases; nucleotides not matched to a gene: 8. CDR1 and CDR2 (germline): SGDLS, YYNGEE. CDR3 bases: TGTGCCAGCAGCGCCGGGGCTAGCGGGGGGATAGAGACCCAGTACTTC. It encodes CASSAGASGGIETQYF.

J is TRBJ1-2 and V is TRBV28, with 9 bases fitting TRBD1. Germline V CDR1 and CDR2: MDHEN, SYDVKM. The CDR3 length is 18 residues. Losses at the gene ends were 3 bases for V and 4 bases for J; bases not matched to a gene: 15. As DNA, the CDR3 is TGTGCCAGCAGTTTGGGGCTAAAAGGGGACAGGGTAGGCTATGGCTACACCTTC. It yields the protein CASSLGLKGDRVGYGYTF.

The chain joins TRBV6-6 to TRBJ2-7; D remains unclear. Trimming stripped 6 bases from V and 0 bases from J, with 9 bases between. This CDR3 is built from 13 residues. Germline-derived CDR1 and CDR2 are MNHNY and SVGAGI (reference sequence). The CDR3 reads CASSPPGSYEQYF. DNA of the CDR3: TGTGCCAGCAGCCCGCCGGGCTCCTACGAGCAGTACTTC.

This chain joins TRBV7-2 and TRBJ2-7; weak D call: TRBD2 (5 bases). CDR3 length equals 14 residues. Between the trimmed V and J ends, which lost 5 bases and 3 bases, there was a span of 14 bases. The germline V gene has CDR1 SGHTA and CDR2 FQGNSA. The CDR3 sequence: CASSPQYGGYEQYF. CDR3 DNA: TGTGCCAGCAGCCCGCAGTATGGAGGCTACGAGCAGTACTTC.

V usage is TRBV15 and J usage is TRBJ1-4; D is unclear. V shed 1 base and J shed 0 bases, with 9 bases lying between them. The CDR3 is made up of 16 amino acids. Per the germline V gene, CDR1 is LNHNV and CDR2 is YYDKDF (reference sequence). In DNA form, the CDR3 reads TGTGCCACCAGCAGAGCCCTCGCAGCAACTAATGAAAAACTGTTTTTT. Amino acid sequence: CATSRALAATNEKLFF.

This clone was observed a handful of times. This chain links TRBV27 with TRBJ1-3; D is undetermined. The V gene lost 2 bases and the J gene lost 0 bases, with 2 bases spanning the gap. Germline V gene data show CDR1 as MNHEY and CDR2 as SMNVEV (reference sequence). The CDR3 runs to 13 residues. In DNA form, the CDR3 reads TGTGCCAGCAGTTTACTCTCTGGAAACACCATATATTTT. It yields the protein CASSLLSGNTIYF.

This clone was detected a few times. The rearrangement uses TRBV19 and TRBJ1-1, with D uncertain. The CDR3 runs to 11 residues. The germline V gene has CDR1 LNHDA and CDR2 SQIVND (reference sequence). Trimming stripped 6 bases from V and 4 bases from J, with 6 bases between. DNA for the CDR3: TGTGCCAGTAGAAGCCTCACTGAAGCTTTCTTT. Its protein product is CASRSLTEAFF.

V is TRBV12-5 and J is TRBJ1-2; the match to TRBD1 covers 9 bases. The V and J ends lost 5 bases and 6 bases, in that order; junction bases with no gene match: 10. CDR1 is LGHNT, CDR2 FRNRAP, per germline. The CDR3 sequence is 15 residues long. CDR3 nucleotide sequence: TGTGCTAGTGGTACAGGGGACAGGGTGGACCATGGCTACACCTTC. Translating gives CASGTGDRVDHGYTF.

This clone was detected once. V gene TRBV5-6 combines with J gene TRBJ1-5, with 9 bases matching TRBD1. Germline CDR1 reads SGHDT; CDR2 reads YYEEEE. V was pared by 4 bases and J by 7 bases, with 15 bases of the junction left unmatched. This CDR3 spans 17 amino acids. As DNA, the CDR3 is TGTGCCAGCAGCCGAACGACCATACAGGGGGCTAGGCAGCCCCAGCATTTT. It codes for CASSRTTIQGARQPQHF. Drawing the rest from reference TRBV5-6 and TRBJ1-5, the complete variable domain is DAGVTQSPTHLIKTRGQQVTLRCSPKSGHDTVSWYQQALGQGPQFIFQYYEEEERQRGNFPDRFSGHQFPNYSSELNVNALLLGDSALYLCASSRTTIQGARQPQHFGDGTRLSIL.

The chain employs TRBV27 and TRBJ1-5; D might be TRBD1 (5 bases). The V and J ends lost 5 bases and 6 bases respectively, with 14 bases between them. The CDR3 sequence is 14 residues long. Germline V lookup: CDR1 MNHEY, CDR2 SMNVEV (reference sequence). The CDR3 DNA reads TGTGCCAGCAGTCCCCGGGGGGGACGTCAGCCCCAGCATTTT. It specifies CASSPRGGRQPQHF.

The genes are TRBV19 and TRBJ1-6; TRBD1 matches at 9 bases. Germline V lookup: CDR1 LNHDA, CDR2 SQIVND (reference sequence). The CDR3 is made up of 16 amino acids. V lost 5 bases to trimming and J lost 9 bases; unmatched junction nucleotides: 11. In DNA, the CDR3 is TGTGCCAGTAGTTTCTACGCCGGGACAGGGAGTTCACCCCTCCACTTT. Protein sequence: CASSFYAGTGSSPLHF.

This chain uses TRBV6-6 with TRBJ1-2, with TRBD1 identical over 7 bases. Germline V CDR1 and CDR2: MNHNY, SVGAGI (reference sequence). The CDR3 runs 15 residues. The V segment lost 6 bases and the J segment 4 bases; nucleotides outside the gene matches: 11. CDR3 amino acids: CASRTRQGVSYGYTF. The CDR3 DNA follows: TGTGCCAGCAGAACCCGGCAGGGGGTATCCTATGGCTACACCTTC.

The J gene is TRBJ1-6, the V gene TRBV2; 7 nucleotides agree with TRBD1. Germline CDR1 reads SNHLY; CDR2 reads FYNNEI. The CDR3 length is 15 residues. V was clipped by 8 bases and J by 7 bases; unmatched bases: 11. DNA of the CDR3: TGTGCCAGCCGAGAGACTACAGGGGCCAATTCACCCCTCCACTTT. Amino acids: CASRETTGANSPLHF.

The CDR3 spells CASSATSGGKTRYPGELFF. The CDR3 DNA is TGTGCCAGCAGCGCAACTAGCGGGGGGAAGACTCGGTATCCCGGGGAGCTGTTTTTT. The chain uses TRBV21-1 and TRBJ2-2; the table's D gene call, TRBD2, was not cross checked with the DNA. TRBV21-1 is designated a pseudogene. The CDR3 consists of 19 residues.

Note on this clone: The junction and the germline gene differ at one end; a read error may be behind it. The J gene is TRBJ2-7, the V gene TRBV6-1, with D maybe TRBD2 (5 bases). Germline V lookup: CDR1 MNHNS, CDR2 SASEGT. There are 13 residues in the CDR3. As DNA, the CDR3 is TGTGCCAGCAGTAAAGCGGAGCCGTTTGAGCAGTACTTC. Protein: CASSKAEPFEQYF.

This clone was detected only a few times. This chain links TRBV5-6 with TRBJ1-1, with 9 bases identical to TRBD1. The length of the CDR3 is 15 residues. Germline V gives CDR1 SGHDT, CDR2 YYEEEE. V lost 2 bases, J lost 2 bases, and 4 bases stayed unmatched. The CDR3 protein is CASSFVDRGNTEAFF. DNA of the CDR3: TGTGCCAGCAGCTTCGTGGACAGGGGAAACACTGAAGCTTTCTTT.